This T cell receptor (beta chain) was documented in a study of early T cells in non-severe SARS-CoV-2 infection (dated by TCRdb to the early 2020s). About the study as a whole: Because TCR sequencing relied on bulk RNA taken from unsorted whole blood, pairing of alpha and beta chains was not possible.

The CDR3, cysteine through phenylalanine, is 18 amino acids long. Solely the CDR3 DNA is kept, with 54 bases framed from the first base. A distance of 16 bases separates the germline ends of V and J, which lose 1 base and 0 bases respectively. CDR1 and CDR2, looked up from the germline V gene, are LGHNA and YSLEER. What the authors observed across the whole study: VDJdb matching was skewed toward anti-spike CD8 responses and likely underestimated virus-specific expansions by missing private and CD4 specificities.

Library creation used 5' RACE. Sequenced on a NextSeq 500. The TCR library protocol attached unique molecular identifiers to individual cDNA molecules to correct for sequencing error and PCR bias. Both TCR alpha and beta chains were sequenced, and tight co-correlation was observed between alpha and beta sequence abundances in each sample. The authors' analysis ran thus. V gene, J gene and CDR3 annotation of TCR sequences was performed with Decombinator V4. Expanded TCRs were defined as changing significantly between any two time points under a Poisson model with p below 0.0001. TCR abundances were normalised to the total number of TCRs sequenced per sample and were expressed as counts per million. MAIT TCRs were defined by TRAV1-2 paired with TRAJ12, TRAJ20 or TRAJ33, and iNKT TCRs by TRAV10 paired with TRAJ18. VDJdb, accessed on 1 November 2021, was searched for TCRs annotated for CMV, EBV and SARS-CoV-2, and TCRs annotated for more than one antigen were excluded. TCRdb applied fastp at Q25 and MiXCR to the public reads, then kept only in-frame beta chains. One record per CDR3 amino acid sequence lists the most common genes and DNA. None of the V and J calls come from the authors' own analysis; TCRdb made them. A total of roughly 47,000 distinct CDR3 sequences appear in this sample, around 6% of them only once. The ten biggest clones cover 2.5% to 3% of the sample.

This was a case-control study nested in a cohort of healthcare workers in London, UK, who had nasopharyngeal swab PCR tests and blood samples taken every week. Between 23 and 31 March 2020, the week of the UK lockdown, healthcare workers were enrolled and then followed up weekly for as long as 16 weeks. This clonotype was counted many times. The antigen it binds to is not known. No base quality values were provided; no much bigger clone lies one nucleotide off. The rearranged segments are TRBV4-3 and TRBJ2-1; TRBD2 is possibly the D segment (6 matching bases). This receptor was identified in an adult who was a healthcare worker with PCR-confirmed SARS-CoV-2 infection or an uninfected control (not recorded which). The sequenced sample was whole blood, obtained at baseline. The DNA sequence follows: TGCGCCAGCAGCCAAGTGGGGAAGCGGGCCAGCTCCTACAATGAGCAGTTCTTC. Its translation reads: CASSQVGKRASSYNEQFF.